The clone carrying this T cell receptor beta chain appeared once. Its antigen is currently unknown. The data were obtained in a study of shared clonotypes between healthy human individuals. Study-level background: CD4 naive and memory got three plates each, CD8 naive two, CD8 memory one. Notes on the study in general: Generally, naive subsets came out with larger estimated richness than memory subsets.

The naive CD8 population came from CD45RO-negative cells selected for CCR7, without terminally differentiated effector memory CD45RA+ cells. Only in-frame clones appear in the TCRdb table, and some are missing; sequencing was by immunoSEQ multiplex PCR. The sample consists of roughly 590,000 clones, around 95% of them appearing once. The CDR3 has 16 amino acids. Germline CDR1 is PRHDT and CDR2 is FYEKMQ (reference sequence). The trim removed 6 bases at V and 3 bases at J, leaving 11 bases unmatched. The V gene is TRBV13, the J gene TRBJ2-7, with 10 bases identical to TRBD2. The clonotype originates from a woman aged 25 to 39 in good health. Sequencing used naive CD8+ T cells sorted from blood. CDR3 protein: CASRSQALAGDYEQYF. As DNA, the CDR3 is TGTGCCAGCAGGTCCCAGGCCCTAGCGGGAGACTACGAGCAGTACTTC.